The 20 T cell receptor beta chains listed next were all sequenced from one sample in a study of a mutant IDH1 vaccine in newly diagnosed glioma. Specified time point: baseline, week 1 (first vaccination visit). As to treatment: pre-vaccination baseline after standard-of-care therapy. The data were produced by immunoSEQ multiplex PCR, yet TCRdb's version contains in-frame clones alone and is incomplete. The sample holds about 54,000 clones; roughly 80% are singletons and the top ten take about 21%. Material: PBMCs, obtained from a glioma patient treated with radiotherapy, temozolomide or both. The receptor source for this set is a man aged 18 to 35 with glioma.

This clone was seen a handful of times. The chain carries TRBV2 and TRBJ1-5; D not certain. This CDR3 is 14 amino acids long. Germline values: CDR1 SNHLY, CDR2 FYNNEI. The germline V and J ends were trimmed by 2 bases and 4 bases, with 9 bases remaining between them. CDR3 amino acids: CASSESSANQPQHF. CDR3 nucleotides: TGTGCCAGCAGTGAATCGTCGGCTAATCAGCCCCAGCATTTT.

The chain uses TRBV5-1 and TRBJ2-7; D is uncertain. The ends were cut back, 0 bases at V and 2 bases at J, with 3 bases in the middle. CDR1 SGHRS and CDR2 YFSETQ come from the germline V gene. This CDR3 is 12 amino acids long. CDR3 sequence: CASSLAPYEQYF. The CDR3 DNA is TGCGCCAGCAGCTTGGCCCCCTACGAGCAGTACTTC.

The CDR3 protein is CASGKRRHSYEQYF. CDR3 in DNA: TGTGCCAGCGGCAAGCGGCGGCACTCCTACGAGCAGTACTTC. The chain uses TRBV7-2 and TRBJ2-7, with D possibly being TRBD2 (5 bases). Germline assignment: CDR1 SGHTA and CDR2 FQGNSA. This CDR3 is 14 amino acids long. V was trimmed by 8 bases and J by 0 bases, leaving 14 bases between them.

This chain uses TRBV7-9 with TRBJ2-7; 9 nucleotides agree with TRBD2. The CDR3 loop spans 15 amino acids. V lost 1 base to trimming and J lost 5 bases; unmatched junction nucleotides: 6. CDR1 and CDR2 from the germline V gene are SEHNR and FQNEAQ (reference sequence). CDR3 DNA sequence: TGTGCCAGCAGCTTAGATCTAGCGGGACCCGACGAGCAGTACTTC. Translated: CASSLDLAGPDEQYF.

The V gene is TRBV30, the J gene TRBJ2-7; no clear D gene. The CDR3 is 11 residues long. Trimming pared 3 bases from V and 3 bases from J, leaving 6 bases between. The germline V gene has CDR1 GTSNPN and CDR2 SVGIG (reference sequence). The DNA for the CDR3 is TGTGCCTGGAGCCCCGTCTACGAGCAGTACTTC. Translated: CAWSPVYEQYF. Variable domain in full (rest from reference TRBV30 and TRBJ2-7): SQTIHQWPATLVQPVGSPLSLECTVEGTSNPNLYWYRQAAGRGLQLLFYSVGIGQISSEVPQNLSASRPQDRQFILSSKKLLLSDSGFYLCAWSPVYEQYFGPGTRLTVT.

This clone was seen only once. The chain couples TRBV13 to TRBJ2-1; D unresolved. This CDR3 spans 14 amino acids. Germline V lookup: CDR1 PRHDT, CDR2 FYEKMQ (reference sequence). V was cut by 6 bases and J by 1 base, with 10 bases left in between. In DNA form, the CDR3 reads TGTGCCAGCAGAACTGGGAATTCCTACAATGAGCAGTTCTTC. Protein: CASRTGNSYNEQFF.

This chain joins TRBV6-5 and TRBJ2-7; weak D call: TRBD2 (6 bases). The CDR3 is made up of 14 amino acids. V was cut by 2 bases and J by 4 bases, with 12 bases left in between. Germline CDR1 is MNHEY and CDR2 is SVGAGI. This CDR3 reads CASSYKGRQYEQYF. The CDR3 DNA reads as TGTGCCAGCAGTTACAAGGGGAGGCAATACGAGCAGTACTTC.

The chain uses TRBV6-5 and TRBJ1-2; D unresolved. With 6 bases removed from V and 0 bases from J, the gap between germline ends came to 11 bases. The CDR3 has 14 amino acids. Germline CDR1 and CDR2: MNHEY and SVGAGI. Written as DNA, the CDR3 is TGTGCCAGCAGAGAAGGAGGGTCTAACTATGGCTACACCTTC. It is translated as CASREGGSNYGYTF.

This clone was observed a handful of times. V gene TRBV30 combines with J gene TRBJ1-1; TRBD1 matches 7 bases. The CDR3 has 14 amino acids. From germline, CDR1 is GTSNPN and CDR2 SVGIG (reference sequence). J was trimmed by 5 bases and V by 3 bases; bases with no gene match: 9. For the CDR3, the DNA is TGTGCCTGGAGAGGTAGGGGGCGAAGAACTGAAGCTTTCTTT. As protein: CAWRGRGRRTEAFF.

The gene calls are TRBV6-4 and TRBJ2-1; the D gene is possibly TRBD2 (6 bases). The germline V gene has CDR1 MRHNA and CDR2 SNTAGT. Trimming pared 2 bases from V and 8 bases from J, leaving 13 bases between. CDR3 size: 14 residues. CDR3 residues: CASSDGDSADEQFF. The CDR3 region has the DNA TGTGCCAGCAGTGACGGGGACTCTGCGGATGAGCAGTTCTTC.

This sequence joins TRBV9 and TRBJ2-7; no definite D call. V was clipped by 0 bases and J by 2 bases, with 9 bases between them. Germline CDR1 reads SGDLS; CDR2 reads YYNGEE. CDR3 length: 14 residues. DNA for the CDR3: TGTGCCAGCAGCGTAGGGGCCCAGACCTACGAGCAGTACTTC. It codes for CASSVGAQTYEQYF.

This chain joins TRBV10-3 and TRBJ1-1; D might be TRBD1 (5 bases). Trimming shortened V by 8 bases and J by 1 base, and 14 bases separated the two germline ends. The CDR3 covers 14 residues. The germline CDR1 and CDR2 sequences are ENHRY and SYGVKD. The CDR3 DNA reads as TGTGCCATCCGGGACTCCGGGAAGAACACTGAAGCTTTCTTT. This translates into CAIRDSGKNTEAFF.

This chain connects TRBV27 to TRBJ2-7, with 13 nucleotides matching TRBD2. J was trimmed by 3 bases and V by 0 bases; bases with no gene match: 5. The CDR3 extends over 17 amino acids. The germline gives CDR1 MNHEY, CDR2 SMNVEV (reference sequence). CDR3 DNA sequence: TGTGCCAGCAGTTTATCCCCAGGACTAGCGGGAGTCTACGAGCAGTACTTC. Translating it yields CASSLSPGLAGVYEQYF.

In its sample, this clone was seen a few times. The chain links TRBV19 to TRBJ1-1; D is possibly TRBD1 (6 bases). CDR1 is LNHDA, CDR2 SQIVND, per germline (reference sequence). CDR3 length: 14 residues. The V and J ends lost 3 bases and 4 bases respectively, with 12 bases between them. The DNA of the CDR3 is TGTGCCAGTAGTATTGTGGGGGGCGCCACTGAAGCTTTCTTT. Its translation: CASSIVGGATEAFF.

The V and J genes are TRBV7-2 and TRBJ1-2, with a tentative D call TRBD1 (6 bases). Germline lookup yields CDR1 SGHTA and CDR2 FQGNSA. The V and J ends lost 2 bases and 6 bases respectively, with 13 bases between them. The CDR3 extends over 14 amino acids. CDR3: CASSLQWTDNGYTF. In nucleotides, the CDR3 is TGTGCCAGCAGCTTACAGTGGACAGATAATGGCTACACCTTC.

This clone has more than one count but fewer than ten. The chain combines TRBV9 with TRBJ1-1, with D uncertain. The CDR3 consists of 14 residues. Trimming removed 2 bases from V and 5 bases from J, with 13 bases in between. Germline V lookup: CDR1 SGDLS, CDR2 YYNGEE. As DNA, the CDR3 is TGTGCCAGCAGCGTCGGACGGGAAGAAACTGAAGCTTTCTTT. Protein sequence: CASSVGREETEAFF.

For the CDR3, the DNA is TGTGCCAGCAGCTTAGATGCCCCCAGGGAGATATCCTATAATTCACCCCTCCACTTT. It codes for CASSLDAPREISYNSPLHF. This rearrangement joins TRBV7-3 to TRBJ1-6; D perhaps matches TRBD1 (5 bases). V gave up 2 bases and J gave up 1 base, with 18 bases separating them. The germline V gene encodes CDR1 SGHTA and CDR2 FQGTGA. CDR3 length equals 19 residues.

A word on this clone: Additional DNA sequences in this sample encode the identical CDR3. The genes are TRBV7-2 and TRBJ2-7; no clear D. The length of the CDR3 is 11 residues. The germline V and J ends were trimmed by 4 bases and 2 bases, with 3 bases remaining between them. Germline V lookup: CDR1 SGHTA, CDR2 FQGNSA. The CDR3 reads CASSSAYEQYF. CDR3 bases: TGTGCCAGCAGCTCGGCCTACGAGCAGTACTTC.

The gene calls are TRBV14 and TRBJ2-7; tentative D call: TRBD1 (6 bases). Germline lookup yields CDR1 SGHDN and CDR2 FVKESK. V lost 4 bases and J lost 7, with 11 bases in between. The CDR3 has 12 residues. The CDR3 here is CASSLNRAEQYF. The CDR3, as DNA: TGTGCCAGCAGCCTCAACAGGGCAGAGCAGTACTTC. Complete variable domain (other parts from reference TRBV14 and TRBJ2-7): EAGVTQFPSHSVIEKGQTVTLRCDPISGHDNLYWYRRVMGKEIKFLLHFVKESKQDESGMPNNRFLAERTGGTYSTLKVQPAELEDSGVYFCASSLNRAEQYFGPGTRLTVT.

The chain has TRBV5-1 and TRBJ2-7; 7 positions agree with TRBD2. The V segment lost 4 bases and the J segment 4 bases; nucleotides outside the gene matches: 8. This CDR3 has 14 amino acids. Germline V CDR1 and CDR2: SGHRS, YFSETQ. CDR3 region: CASSLSGPAYEQYF. The DNA of the CDR3 is TGCGCCAGCAGCCTTAGCGGGCCAGCATACGAGCAGTACTTC.